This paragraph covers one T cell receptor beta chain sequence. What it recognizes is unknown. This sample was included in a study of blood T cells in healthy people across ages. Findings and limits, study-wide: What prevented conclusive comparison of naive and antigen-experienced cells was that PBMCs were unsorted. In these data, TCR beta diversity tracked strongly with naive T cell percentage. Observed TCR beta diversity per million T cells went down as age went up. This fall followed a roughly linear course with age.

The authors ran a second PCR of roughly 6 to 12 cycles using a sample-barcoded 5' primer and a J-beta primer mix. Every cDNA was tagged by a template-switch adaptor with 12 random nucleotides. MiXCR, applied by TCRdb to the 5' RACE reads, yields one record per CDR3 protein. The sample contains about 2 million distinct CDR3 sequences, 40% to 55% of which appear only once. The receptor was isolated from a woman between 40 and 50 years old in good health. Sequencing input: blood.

CDR3: CSVVTGTQYF. For the CDR3, the DNA is TGCAGCGTTGTCACCGGGACCCAGTACTTC. V usage is TRBV29-1 and J usage is TRBJ2-7, with no clear D. The J call may not be correct, given that the DNA end is closer to TRBJ2-5. Germline CDR1 reads SQVTM; CDR2 reads ANQGSEA. CDR3 size: 10 residues.